The 22 T cell receptor beta chains listed next were all sequenced from one sample in a study of human T cells and chemical hapten exposure. Unfractionated whole blood yielded total RNA. TCRdb ran MiXCR on the 5' RACE reads and lists one entry per CDR3 protein. The table has 80,000 or so distinct CDR3 sequences, roughly 15% seen once. These receptors were obtained from a female donor in good health.

The chain joins TRBV29-1 to TRBJ2-7; 11 bases align to TRBD1. Germline CDR1 and CDR2: SQVTM and ANQGSEA. This CDR3 comprises 14 residues. Trimming at V came to 4 bases and at J to 2 bases, leaving 4 bases not matched to a gene. The chain's CDR3 is CSVVRGQGAYEQYF. CDR3 nucleotide sequence: TGCAGCGTTGTTCGGGGACAGGGGGCCTACGAGCAGTACTTC.

The CDR3, as DNA: TGCAGTGCTACAAAAACGACAGGGGGAGGGAGCAATCAGCCCCAGCATTTT. Its translation: CSATKTTGGGSNQPQHF. This chain connects TRBV20-1 to TRBJ1-5, with TRBD1 matching 9 bases. Trimming removed 4 bases from V and 1 base from J; junction bases left unmatched: 11. There are 17 residues in the CDR3. The germline gives CDR1 DFQATT, CDR2 SNEGSKA (reference sequence).

V and J are TRBV28 and TRBJ1-2; D is unresolved. This CDR3 has 11 amino acids. Germline assignment: CDR1 MDHEN and CDR2 SYDVKM. The V end lost 1 base, the J end lost 4 bases, and 1 base lay between the germline ends. This CDR3 is CASSLSYGYTF. Written as DNA, the CDR3 is TGTGCCAGCAGTTTATCCTATGGCTACACCTTC.

The chain recombines TRBV7-2 with TRBJ1-1; D uncertain. The CDR3 is 15 amino acids. V gave up 0 bases and J gave up 5 bases, with 13 bases separating them. The germline CDR1 and CDR2 sequences are SGHTA and FQGNSA. CDR3 coding DNA: TGTGCCAGCAGCTTAGCGCTATGGACGGGGACTGAAGCTTTCTTT. Translated: CASSLALWTGTEAFF. The full variable domain, with the rest looked up from reference TRBV7-2 and TRBJ1-1, is GAGVSQSPSNKVTEKGKDVELRCDPISGHTALYWYRQSLGQGLEFLIYFQGNSAPDKSGLPSDRFSAERTGGSVSTLTIQRTQQEDSAVYLCASSLALWTGTEAFFGQGTRLTVV.

This clonotype was recorded a few times. The chain carries TRBV5-4 and TRBJ2-3; no clear D. The CDR3 consists of 14 residues. In germline, CDR1 is SGHNT, CDR2 YYREEE (reference sequence). V was clipped by 1 base and J by 4 bases, with 10 bases between them. Here the CDR3 DNA reads TGTGCCAGCAGCTTGTCTAAGGGTTCAGATACGCAGTATTTT. Protein sequence: CASSLSKGSDTQYF.

Here the CDR3 reads CASSLEAGVAEAFF. Here the CDR3 DNA reads TGCGCCAGCAGCTTGGAGGCAGGGGTGGCTGAAGCTTTCTTT. This chain joins TRBV5-1 and TRBJ1-1; TRBD1 is a possible D gene (6 bases). In germline, CDR1 is SGHRS, CDR2 YFSETQ. The CDR3 covers 14 residues. Trimming removed 0 bases at V and 6 bases at J, with 12 bases between.

This chain links TRBV5-5 with TRBJ1-3; D is unclear. V was trimmed by 2 bases and J by 0 bases, leaving 9 bases between them. From germline, CDR1 is SGHKS and CDR2 YYEKEE (reference sequence). The CDR3 runs to 15 residues. The DNA of the CDR3 is TGTGCCAGCAGCTTAGAACGGAACTCTGGAAACACCATATATTTT. Residues: CASSLERNSGNTIYF.

A few counts support this clonotype. The chain couples TRBV9 to TRBJ1-2; D is unresolved. The germline gives CDR1 SGDLS, CDR2 YYNGEE. There are 14 residues in the CDR3. V dropped 0 bases and J dropped 1 base, with 7 bases sitting between them. The CDR3 region is CASSVDLGNYGYTF. In nucleotides, the CDR3 is TGTGCCAGCAGCGTAGATTTGGGTAACTATGGCTACACCTTC.

This clonotype was counted between two and nine times. The rearrangement joins TRBV7-9 to TRBJ2-7, with TRBD2 as a possible D gene (5 bases). This CDR3 has 13 amino acids. Trimming removed 2 bases at V and 7 bases at J, with 12 bases between. CDR1 SEHNR and CDR2 FQNEAQ come from the germline V gene (reference sequence). The CDR3 protein is CASSLPPRGEQYF. In DNA, the CDR3 is TGTGCCAGCAGCTTACCCCCCAGAGGGGAGCAGTACTTC.

The gene calls are TRBV28 and TRBJ2-6; 7 positions agree with TRBD1. CDR1 MDHEN and CDR2 SYDVKM come from the germline V gene. This CDR3 region has 15 residues. The trim removed 3 bases at V and 2 bases at J, leaving 1 base unmatched. The CDR3 DNA sequence: TGTGCCAGCAGTTTCCAGGGGGCTGGGGCCAACGTCCTGACTTTC. This gives the protein CASSFQGAGANVLTF.

Many counts were recorded for this clonotype. V is TRBV29-1 and J is TRBJ2-1; 8 positions agree with TRBD2. CDR1 is SQVTM and CDR2 is ANQGSEA in the germline V gene. The CDR3 is 15 residues long. Losses at the gene ends were 7 bases for V and 0 bases for J; bases not matched to a gene: 8. The CDR3 coding sequence is TGCAGCGCCCGGGAGGGGGATCCCTCCTACAATGAGCAGTTCTTC. Amino acid sequence: CSAREGDPSYNEQFF.

V and J are TRBV20-1 and TRBJ2-7, with no clear D. CDR3 length: 11 residues. Looked up from germline, CDR1 is DFQATT and CDR2 is SNEGSKA (reference sequence). V gave up 1 base and J gave up 2 bases, with 3 bases separating them. Here the CDR3 reads CSARVPYEQYF. In nucleotides, the CDR3 is TGCAGTGCTAGAGTTCCCTACGAGCAGTACTTC.

The rearrangement joins TRBV2 to TRBJ2-1; D may be TRBD1 or TRBD2 (7 bases each). Germline V lookup: CDR1 SNHLY, CDR2 FYNNEI. Trimming shortened V by 11 bases and J by 8 bases, and 19 bases separated the two germline ends. This CDR3 is 13 amino acids long. The DNA of the CDR3 is TGTGCCTCCAGGGGGGGGTCTAGCGATGAGCAGTTCTTC. This gives the protein CASRGGSSDEQFF. The full variable domain, in which reference TRBV2 and TRBJ2-1 provide the parts outside the CDR3, is EPEVTQTPSHQVTQMGQEVILRCVPISNHLYFYWYRQILGQKVEFLVSFYNNEISEKSEIFDDQFSVERPDGSNFTLKIRSTKLEDSAMYFCASRGGSSDEQFFGPGTRLTVL.

J is TRBJ2-2 and V is TRBV6-1; perhaps D is TRBD1 or TRBD2 (5 bases each). The CDR3 length is 15 residues. Germline loops: CDR1 MNHNS, CDR2 SASEGT. Trimming stripped 5 bases from V and 5 bases from J, with 15 bases between. CDR3: CASSTLRGDTGELFF. CDR3 DNA sequence: TGTGCCAGCAGTACCTTGAGGGGAGATACCGGGGAGCTGTTTTTT.

The gene calls are TRBV7-2 and TRBJ2-5; D may match TRBD1 or TRBD2 (5 bases each). CDR3 size: 17 residues. V dropped 1 base and J dropped 7 bases, with 22 bases sitting between them. In germline, CDR1 is SGHTA, CDR2 FQGNSA. The CDR3 sequence is CASSLGRPDGAEGTQYF. In DNA, the CDR3 is TGTGCCAGCAGCTTAGGCCGACCGGACGGGGCCGAAGGGACCCAGTACTTC. Variable domain in full (rest from reference TRBV7-2 and TRBJ2-5): GAGVSQSPSNKVTEKGKDVELRCDPISGHTALYWYRQSLGQGLEFLIYFQGNSAPDKSGLPSDRFSAERTGGSVSTLTIQRTQQEDSAVYLCASSLGRPDGAEGTQYFGPGTRLLVL.

This chain links TRBV7-9 with TRBJ2-5; no firm D call. CDR1 and CDR2 from the germline V gene are SEHNR and FQNEAQ (reference sequence). With 1 base removed from V and 0 bases from J, the gap between germline ends came to 12 bases. There are 16 residues in the CDR3. CDR3 in amino acids: CASSLVVGAHQETQYF. The CDR3, as DNA: TGTGCCAGCAGCTTAGTGGTAGGAGCGCACCAAGAGACCCAGTACTTC.

J is TRBJ1-1 and V is TRBV28; D not resolved. The V end was cut by 7 bases, the J end by 6 bases, with 9 bases between. The germline V gene has CDR1 MDHEN and CDR2 SYDVKM. The CDR3 runs 11 residues. CDR3 loop: CASKGRAEAFF. The CDR3 bases are TGTGCCAGCAAAGGGAGAGCTGAAGCTTTCTTT. The variable domain in full, completed from reference TRBV28 and TRBJ1-1, reads DVKVTQSSRYLVKRTGEKVFLECVQDMDHENMFWYRQDPGLGLRLIYFSYDVKMKEKGDIPEGYSVSREKKERFSLILESASTNQTSMYLCASKGRAEAFFGQGTRLTVV.

V is TRBV20-1 and J is TRBJ1-1; D call uncertain. The germline V gene has CDR1 DFQATT and CDR2 SNEGSKA (reference sequence). The V gene lost 3 bases and the J gene lost 0 bases, with 14 bases spanning the gap. The CDR3 sequence is 15 residues long. The CDR3 is CSASGFGSMNTEAFF. Written as DNA, the CDR3 is TGCAGTGCTAGTGGATTCGGCTCGATGAACACTGAAGCTTTCTTT.

This chain connects TRBV10-3 to TRBJ1-2, with no clear D. The CDR3 consists of 13 residues. The V and J ends lost 10 bases and 5 bases respectively, with 17 bases between them. Germline-derived CDR1 and CDR2 are ENHRY and SYGVKD. Written as DNA, the CDR3 is TGTGCCACCACCTCAGGAGGGAAGTATGGCTACACCTTC. Translating gives CATTSGGKYGYTF.

This clonotype was observed a handful of times. The chain has TRBV29-1 and TRBJ1-4; D uncertain. V was pared by 7 bases and J by 1 base, with 7 bases between. In germline, CDR1 is SQVTM, CDR2 ANQGSEA. This CDR3 has 12 residues. The CDR3 DNA is TGCAGCGCTGGGAGAACTAATGAAAAACTGTTTTTT. Translating it yields CSAGRTNEKLFF.

The rearrangement joins TRBV4-1 to TRBJ2-7; TRBD1 agrees at 7 bases. CDR1 is MGHRA, CDR2 YSYEKL, per germline. The length of the CDR3 is 15 residues. Losses at the gene ends were 4 bases for V and 6 bases for J; bases not matched to a gene: 12. The CDR3 region is CASSPLGRGRGEQYF. The DNA for the CDR3 is TGCGCCAGCAGCCCCCTCGGAAGGGGGCGCGGCGAGCAGTACTTC.

This clonotype was detected only a few times. J is TRBJ2-1 and V is TRBV10-3; D may correspond to TRBD1 or TRBD2 (5 bases each). This CDR3 is 18 amino acids long. The V gene's germline CDR1 is ENHRY and CDR2 SYGVKD. V lost 0 bases, J lost 6 bases, and 21 bases lay in between. Written as DNA, the CDR3 is TGTGCCATCAGTGAGTCGATCGGGGCAAGGGGCCGTGGCAATGAGCAGTTCTTC. Protein sequence: CAISESIGARGRGNEQFF.